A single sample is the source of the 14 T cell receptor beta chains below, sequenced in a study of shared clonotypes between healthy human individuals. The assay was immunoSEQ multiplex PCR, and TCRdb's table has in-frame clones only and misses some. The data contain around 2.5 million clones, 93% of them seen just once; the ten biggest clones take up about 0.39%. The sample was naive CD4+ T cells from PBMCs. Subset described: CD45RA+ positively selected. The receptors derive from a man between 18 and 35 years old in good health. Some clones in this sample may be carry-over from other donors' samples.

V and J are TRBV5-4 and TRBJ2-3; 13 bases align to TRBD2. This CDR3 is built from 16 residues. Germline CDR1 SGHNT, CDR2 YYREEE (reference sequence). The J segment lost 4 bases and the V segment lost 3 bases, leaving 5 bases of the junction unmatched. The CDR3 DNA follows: TGTGCCAGCAGCTCGGCGACTAGCGGGAGGTCAGATACGCAGTATTTT. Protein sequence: CASSSATSGRSDTQYF. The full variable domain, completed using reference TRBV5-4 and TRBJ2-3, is ETGVTQSPTHLIKTRGQQVTLRCSSQSGHNTVSWYQQALGQGPQFIFQYYREEENGRGNFPPRFSGLQFPNYSSELNVNALELDDSALYLCASSSATSGRSDTQYFGPGTRLTVL.

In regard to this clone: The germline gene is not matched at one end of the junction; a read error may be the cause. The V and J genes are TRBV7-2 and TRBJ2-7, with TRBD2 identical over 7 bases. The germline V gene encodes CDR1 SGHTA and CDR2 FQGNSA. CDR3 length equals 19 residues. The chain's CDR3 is CASSPRDRISTGGSFEQYF. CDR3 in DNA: TGTGCCAGCAGCCCCCGGGACCGGATCTCCACGGGAGGCTCCTTCGAGCAGTACTTC.

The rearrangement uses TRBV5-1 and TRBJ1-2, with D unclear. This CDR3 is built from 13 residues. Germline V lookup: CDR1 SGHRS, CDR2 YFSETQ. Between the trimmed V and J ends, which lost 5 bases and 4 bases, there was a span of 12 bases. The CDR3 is CASSPGPRYGYTF. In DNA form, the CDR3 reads TGCGCCAGCAGTCCCGGACCCCGCTATGGCTACACCTTC.

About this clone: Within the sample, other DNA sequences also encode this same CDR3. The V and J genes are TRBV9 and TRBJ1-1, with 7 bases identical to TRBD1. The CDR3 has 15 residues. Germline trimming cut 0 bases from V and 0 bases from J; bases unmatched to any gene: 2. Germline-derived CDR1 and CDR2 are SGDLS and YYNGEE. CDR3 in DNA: TGTGCCAGCAGCGTAGTCGGGACAGTGAACACTGAAGCTTTCTTT. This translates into CASSVVGTVNTEAFF.

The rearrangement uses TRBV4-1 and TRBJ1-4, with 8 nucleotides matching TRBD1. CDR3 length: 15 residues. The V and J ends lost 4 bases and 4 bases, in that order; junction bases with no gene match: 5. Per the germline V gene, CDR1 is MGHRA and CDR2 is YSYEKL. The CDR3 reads CASSPTGGFNEKLFF. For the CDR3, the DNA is TGCGCCAGCAGCCCAACAGGGGGTTTTAATGAAAAACTGTTTTTT.

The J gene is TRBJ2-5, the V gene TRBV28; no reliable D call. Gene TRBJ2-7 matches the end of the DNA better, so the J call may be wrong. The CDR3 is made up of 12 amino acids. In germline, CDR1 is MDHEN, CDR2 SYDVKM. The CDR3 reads CASSLSKYEQYF. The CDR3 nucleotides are TGTGCCAGCAGCCTGTCGAAATACGAGCAGTACTTC.

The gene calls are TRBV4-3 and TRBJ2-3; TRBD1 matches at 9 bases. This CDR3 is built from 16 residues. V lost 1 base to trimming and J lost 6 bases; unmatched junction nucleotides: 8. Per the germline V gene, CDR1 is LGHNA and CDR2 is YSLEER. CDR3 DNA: TGCGCCAGCAGCCAAGTGAGGGGACAGGGAGGGGATACGCAGTATTTT. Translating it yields CASSQVRGQGGDTQYF.

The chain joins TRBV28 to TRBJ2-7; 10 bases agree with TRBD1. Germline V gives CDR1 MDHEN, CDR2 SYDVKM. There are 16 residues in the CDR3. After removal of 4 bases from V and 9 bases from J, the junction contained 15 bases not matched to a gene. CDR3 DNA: TGTGCCAGCAGTTCTCCTTCGACAGGGGGCGAATATACGCAGTACTTC. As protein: CASSSPSTGGEYTQYF.

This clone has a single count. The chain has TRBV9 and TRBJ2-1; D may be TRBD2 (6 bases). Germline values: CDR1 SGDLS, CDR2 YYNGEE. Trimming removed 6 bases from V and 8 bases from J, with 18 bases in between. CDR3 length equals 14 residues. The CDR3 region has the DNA TGTGCCAGCACCCCAAGGGGACTTTGGGATGAGCAGTTCTTC. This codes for CASTPRGLWDEQFF. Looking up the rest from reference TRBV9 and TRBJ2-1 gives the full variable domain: DSGVTQTPKHLITATGQRVTLRCSPRSGDLSVYWYQQSLDQGLQFLIQYYNGEERAKGNILERFSAQQFPDLHSELNLSSLELGDSALYFCASTPRGLWDEQFFGPGTRLTVL.

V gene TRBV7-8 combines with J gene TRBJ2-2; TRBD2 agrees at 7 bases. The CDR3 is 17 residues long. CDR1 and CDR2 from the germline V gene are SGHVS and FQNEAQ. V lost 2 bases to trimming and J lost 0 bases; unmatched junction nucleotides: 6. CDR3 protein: CASSLRTSVANTGELFF. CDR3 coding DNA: TGTGCCAGCAGCTTAAGGACTAGTGTTGCGAACACCGGGGAGCTGTTTTTT.

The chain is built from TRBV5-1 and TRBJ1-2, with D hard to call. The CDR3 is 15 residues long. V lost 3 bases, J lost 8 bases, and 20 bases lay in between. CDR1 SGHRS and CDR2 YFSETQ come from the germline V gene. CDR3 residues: CASSSLSAGPRGYTF. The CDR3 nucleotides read TGCGCCAGCAGCTCCCTAAGTGCAGGCCCTAGGGGCTACACCTTC.

The CDR3 coding sequence is TGTGCCAGCAGCCCACCCGGGGGTCGCGGGAGCACCTACAATGAGCAGTTCTTC. Residues: CASSPPGGRGSTYNEQFF. The genes are TRBV6-4 and TRBJ2-1; 7 nucleotides align to TRBD2. The V segment lost 6 bases and the J segment 2 bases; nucleotides outside the gene matches: 16. The CDR3 runs to 18 residues. Germline lookup yields CDR1 MRHNA and CDR2 SNTAGT.

CDR3 region: CASSDQTGPSTDTQYF. Here the CDR3 DNA reads TGTGCCAGCAGTGATCAGACAGGTCCTAGCACAGATACGCAGTATTTT. The rearrangement links TRBV25-1 to TRBJ2-3, with D possibly being TRBD1 (6 bases). V lost 3 bases and J 0 bases, leaving 13 bases between the germline ends. Germline V gene sequence: CDR1 MGHDK, CDR2 SYGVNS. The CDR3 extends over 16 amino acids.

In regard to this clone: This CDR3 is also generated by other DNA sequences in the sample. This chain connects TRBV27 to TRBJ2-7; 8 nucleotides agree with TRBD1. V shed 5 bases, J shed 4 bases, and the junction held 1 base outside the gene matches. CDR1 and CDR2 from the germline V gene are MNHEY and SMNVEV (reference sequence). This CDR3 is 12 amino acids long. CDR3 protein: CASSGQGYEQYF. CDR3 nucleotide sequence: TGTGCCAGCAGTGGACAGGGTTACGAGCAGTACTTC.